This T cell receptor beta chain was captured in a study of beta chain features in type 1 diabetes. Study-wide context: No patient-donor differences in age, gender, total cells or subset yield. Study-level points and caveats: A possible short-template PCR bias applies equally to patients and controls. Type 1 diabetes patients had VDJ junctions that carried fewer insertions and more deletions.

What was sequenced were expressed TCRB transcripts, since all of the isolated RNA had been reverse transcribed. Here immunoSEQ multiplex PCR was the method, and the copy in TCRdb shows in-frame clones only, minus some. The sample lists more than 150,000 clones; roughly an eighth were seen once. CDR1 and CDR2 from the germline V gene are LGHNA and YNFKEQ. V lost 0 bases, J lost 2 bases, and 10 bases lay in between. This CDR3 has 15 amino acids. With respect to this clone: The antigen is unknown.

The single heparinised draw taken from each donor contained 90 to 150 mL of blood on average. The sample consisted of central memory CD4+ T cells from blood. This sequence joins TRBV4-2 and TRBJ1-2, with D possibly being TRBD1 (5 bases). The TCR was taken from a woman between 18 and 30 years old in good health. The CDR3, as DNA: TGTGCCAGCAGCCAAGATAACGGGGGGAACTATGGCTACACCTTC. This encodes CASSQDNGGNYGYTF.